This TCR beta chain comes out of a study of blood T cell repertoires in COVID-19 (dated by TCRdb to about 2020). About the full investigation: The collaborator samples originated in the United States, Italy and Spain and spanned the acute and convalescent phases of COVID-19. Subjects who had been exposed to COVID-19, were actively infected with it, or had recovered from it provided the deeply sampled blood TCRbeta repertoires that made up the dataset. The repertoires were released in a freely available public database intended as a resource for research on the immune response to SARS-CoV-2. Nearly every sample came with metadata listing a de-identified subject ID, COVID-19 status, age in years and sex. The samples were drawn from the first 160 participants of the ongoing ImmuneRACE study and from over a thousand subjects provided by 6 global collaborators. Where available, HLA class I and class II types were taken from metadata supplied by the sample provider and were not determined by assay-based typing. The prospective study material was composed of cDNA or gDNA derived from T cells, B-cell-depleted T cells, or PBMCs. What the authors observed across the whole study: The amount of clinical and demographic metadata varied by source and participant and was provided uncurated.

V is clipped by 3 bases and J by 3 bases, and the sequence between their germline boundaries is 21 bases long. Taken from the germline V gene, the CDR1 and CDR2 loops are SGDLS and YYNGEE. Counted from cysteine to phenylalanine, this CDR3 has 18 amino acids. CDR3 DNA only is kept here, 54 bases in frame from base 1. Comment on this clone: Its antigen has not been determined. Nothing much larger sits one base from this clone, and base qualities are not available.

TCRbeta CDR3 regions were amplified from genomic DNA using the immunoSEQ Assay, a bias-controlled multiplex PCR. Per the original workflow: The number of nucleated cells in each sample was estimated from the amplification of reference gene primers within the assay. Sequence reads were collapsed and filtered to measure the absolute abundance of every unique TCRbeta CDR3 rearrangement. Productive Simpson clonality was computed per sample as the square root of Simpson's diversity index over productive rearrangements. TCRdb's version of the immuneACCESS table is confined to in-frame rearrangements and falls short of the full clone set. An unresolved V gene accounts for under half of the shortfall where checked; the remainder is of unknown origin. V, J and clone size are those of that table, while D and trimming were read from the DNA. In this sample the table shows 35,000 to 45,000 clones, roughly 90% of which occur a single time. The top ten clonotypes cover approximately 3% of the sample.

The collaborating institutions used their own protocols to collect whole blood in K2EDTA tubes. Collaborator samples were shipped for TCRbeta analysis as frozen whole blood, isolated PBMCs, or DNA extracted from either sample type. This clonotype was obtained from a man between 50 and 59 years old with active COVID-19. The chain couples TRBV9 to TRBJ2-2; TRBD2 could be the D gene, as 6 bases match. The sample comprised peripheral blood. In nucleotide form, the sequence is TGTGCCAGCAGCGGAAACCGCGGGGACCGAATTCACACCGGGGAGCTGTTTTTT. This is translated as CASSGNRGDRIHTGELFF.